This TCR beta chain was observed in a study of T cell responses to AZD1222 COVID-19 vaccine. Assay: immunoSEQ multiplex PCR; the TCRdb copy retains only in-frame clones and omits some. The table shows 140,000 or so clones, with 88% occurring only once. About this clone: Its antigen is not known.

The length of the CDR3 is 16 residues. V gave up 4 bases and J gave up 9 bases, with 22 bases separating them. The V gene's germline CDR1 is MNHNS and CDR2 SASEGT. Findings and limits, study-wide: Donors were mostly white British, more females; clonal diversity possibly underestimated.

The gene calls are TRBV6-1 and TRBJ2-1; D perhaps matches TRBD2 (5 bases). The sequence came from an adult who received the AZD1222 COVID-19 vaccine. The material was peripheral blood, obtained 28 days after the second AZD1222 dose. CDR3 loop: CASSVGVGFGIGEQFF. In DNA form, the CDR3 reads TGTGCCAGCAGTGTCGGGGTAGGGTTCGGCATAGGTGAGCAGTTCTTC.